Below are 6 T cell receptor beta chains sequenced from a single sample in a study of vaccination effects on CD4 cells after COVID-19. Viral peptide pools were used in the ViraFEST assay to expand antigen-specific CD4+ T cells, and sequencing came afterward. Once cultured for roughly 10 days, the cells underwent separation to obtain CD4+ T cells. No vaccinee had earlier SARS-CoV-2 infection, and nucleocapsid antibodies were negative. The data were produced by immunoSEQ multiplex PCR, yet TCRdb's version contains in-frame clones alone and is incomplete. The sample has tens of thousands of clones, roughly 70% seen once; the top ten hold around 19%. No antigen is known for these receptors. The sample here was CD4+ T cells from PBMCs cultured with SARS-CoV-2 spike peptides, taken before COVID-19 vaccination. The receptors shown here come from a human donor who received a COVID-19 vaccine.

CDR3 amino acids: CASSSGGEYEKLFF. The CDR3 nucleotides are TGTGCCAGCAGTTCGGGCGGAGAATATGAAAAACTGTTTTTT. V is TRBV6-5 and J is TRBJ1-4; no reliable D call. The length of the CDR3 is 14 residues. Germline V gene sequence: CDR1 MNHEY, CDR2 SVGAGI. The V end lost 4 bases, the J end lost 6 bases, and 12 bases lay between the germline ends.

For the CDR3, the DNA is TGTGCCAGCAGCCAAGATCCGGCGGGAGCCTCCTACGAGCAGTACTTC. Translating it yields CASSQDPAGASYEQYF. The gene calls are TRBV3-1 (or the pseudogene TRBV3-2) and TRBJ2-7; 7 bases align to TRBD2. The V segment lost 0 bases and the J segment 0 bases; nucleotides outside the gene matches: 5. CDR1 and CDR2 from the germline V gene are LGHDT and YNNKEL (reference sequence). This CDR3 is 16 amino acids long.

The chain combines TRBV28 with TRBJ1-3; no reliable D call. From germline, CDR1 is MDHEN and CDR2 SYDVKM. This CDR3 is 16 amino acids long. Trimming cost V 1 base and J 0 bases, with 10 bases left between them. The CDR3 DNA reads TGTGCCAGCAGTTTATCGGGCCGCAACTCTGGAAACACCATATATTTT. Residues: CASSLSGRNSGNTIYF.

The chain has TRBV9 and TRBJ1-3, with D perhaps matching TRBD1 (6 bases). CDR1 is SGDLS and CDR2 is YYNGEE in the germline V gene. V was cut by 8 bases and J by 4 bases, with 25 bases left in between. The CDR3 contains 17 residues. Here the CDR3 DNA reads TGTGCCAGAACTCCGGGACAATCCATTGGCACCGGAAACACCATATATTTT. Its translation is CARTPGQSIGTGNTIYF.

CDR3 amino acids: CASSGVRNTEAFF. The CDR3 nucleotides read TGTGCCAGCAGTGGGGTGAGGAACACTGAAGCTTTCTTT. The chain combines TRBV12-3 or TRBV12-4 with TRBJ1-1; D unclear. The CDR3 is 13 residues long. Trimming pared 5 bases from V and 1 base from J, leaving 8 bases between.

This clone was counted a few times. J is TRBJ2-3 and V is TRBV10-3; 8 nucleotides align to TRBD2. CDR3 length: 16 amino acids. CDR1 and CDR2 from the germline V gene are ENHRY and SYGVKD. V shed 4 bases, J shed 3 bases, and the junction held 9 bases outside the gene matches. The CDR3 loop is CAISAPGGPGTDTQYF. CDR3 DNA sequence: TGTGCCATCAGTGCCCCGGGGGGGCCGGGGACAGATACGCAGTATTTT.